The 7 T cell receptor beta chains in this list originate from one sample, sequenced in a study of T cell changes during pregnancy in multiple sclerosis. Repertoires were generated with immunoSEQ multiplex PCR, while TCRdb's copy carries only in-frame clones and drops some. The sample includes fewer than 50,000 clones, about 89% of them seen just once. The material was CD4+ T cells from peripheral blood mononuclear cells, obtained in the first trimester of pregnancy. Receptors originate from a female donor with multiple sclerosis, enrolled in a pregnancy study.

This clone has just a few counts. V usage is TRBV5-1 and J usage is TRBJ2-1; TRBD2 agrees at 7 bases. V trimming: 0 bases; J trimming: 1 base; junction bases outside the gene matches: 1. The CDR3 spans 15 residues. Germline loops: CDR1 SGHRS, CDR2 YFSETQ. The CDR3 DNA follows: TGCGCCAGCAGCTTGGGACTAGCATCCTACAATGAGCAGTTCTTC. It encodes CASSLGLASYNEQFF. The full variable domain, with the rest looked up from reference TRBV5-1 and TRBJ2-1, is KAGVTQTPRYLIKTRGQQVTLSCSPISGHRSVSWYQQTPGQGLQFLFEYFSETQRNKGNFPGRFSGRQFSNSRSEMNVSTLELGDSALYLCASSLGLASYNEQFFGPGTRLTVL.

The chain carries TRBV7-9 and TRBJ2-1, with 8 bases lining up with TRBD2. Trimming cost V 5 bases and J 3 bases; bases outside gene matches: 6. Germline CDR1 SEHNR, CDR2 FQNEAQ (reference sequence). CDR3 length: 15 residues. The chain's CDR3 is CASSRPGGFYNEQFF. CDR3 coding DNA: TGTGCCAGCAGCCGACCGGGAGGGTTCTACAATGAGCAGTTCTTC.

This clone has just a few counts. V usage is TRBV7-9 and J usage is TRBJ2-2, with 15 bases matching TRBD2. This CDR3 is 17 amino acids long. In germline, CDR1 is SEHNR, CDR2 FQNEAQ (reference sequence). Germline trimming cut 4 bases from V and 6 bases from J; bases unmatched to any gene: 6. The CDR3 DNA follows: TGTGCCAGCAGCTCCGGACTAGCGGGAGGGAATCCCGGGGAGCTGTTTTTT. Its translation is CASSSGLAGGNPGELFF. Supplemented by reference TRBV7-9 and TRBJ2-2, the full variable domain reads DTGVSQNPRHKITKRGQNVTFRCDPISEHNRLYWYRQTLGQGPEFLTYFQNEAQLEKSRLLSDRFSAERPKGSFSTLEIQRTEQGDSAMYLCASSSGLAGGNPGELFFGEGSRLTVL.

Regarding this clone: An end of the junction does not agree with germline; a read error may underlie this. V usage is TRBV5-1 and J usage is TRBJ2-1; 9 positions match TRBD2. Germline values: CDR1 SGHRS, CDR2 YFSETQ. This CDR3 is 13 amino acids long. The CDR3 sequence is CASSPRPASGTLF. The CDR3 coding sequence is TGCGCCAGCAGCCCACGCCCGGCTAGCGGGACACTCTTC.

The J gene is TRBJ2-7, the V gene TRBV28, with 7 bases matching TRBD1. The CDR3 spans 15 residues. J gave up 3 bases and V 6 bases, and 11 bases lay outside the gene matches. CDR1 is MDHEN, CDR2 SYDVKM, per germline. The DNA of the CDR3 is TGTGCCAGCAGGCCACCTCCGACAGGGCTCTACGAGCAGTACTTC. Translated, it gives CASRPPPTGLYEQYF.

CDR3 DNA sequence: TGTGCCAGCAGGGTAGCGGGAAGGGATACCGGGGAGCTGTTTTTT. Translated, it gives CASRVAGRDTGELFF. This chain uses TRBV7-8 with TRBJ2-2, with 8 positions matching TRBD2. In germline, CDR1 is SGHVS, CDR2 FQNEAQ. J was trimmed by 5 bases and V by 6 bases; bases with no gene match: 8. This CDR3 comprises 15 residues. The variable domain in full, with the rest retrieved from reference TRBV7-8 and TRBJ2-2, is GAGVSQSPRYKVAKRGQDVALRCDPISGHVSLFWYQQALGQGPEFLTYFQNEAQLDKSGLPSDRFFAERPEGSVSTLKIQRTQQEDSAVYLCASRVAGRDTGELFFGEGSRLTVL.

The J gene is TRBJ1-5, the V gene TRBV6-1, with TRBD1 as a possible D gene (6 bases). Germline loops: CDR1 MNHNS, CDR2 SASEGT. The CDR3 has 15 amino acids. Between the trimmed V and J ends, which lost 2 bases and 7 bases, there was a span of 15 bases. The chain's CDR3 is CASSENQGQRQPQHF. Written as DNA, the CDR3 is TGTGCCAGCAGTGAAAACCAGGGGCAACGGCAGCCCCAGCATTTT.